In this sample, the clone carrying this T cell receptor (beta chain) turned up once. The target antigen is unknown. The CDR3 is made up of 16 amino acids. CDR1 is SNHLY and CDR2 is FYNNEI in the germline V gene. Germline trimming cut 5 bases from V and 7 bases from J; bases unmatched to any gene: 12. For Graves' hyperthyroidism to be stable, ophthalmopathy could not progress within 18 months. The study enrolled patients aged 18 to 65 with newly diagnosed hyperthyroidism of under 2 months' duration. The investigators amplified TCR beta CDR3 regions from RNA transcripts. The HTBI set primed first-round TCR CDR3 RT-PCR. TCRdb ran MiXCR on the multiplex PCR reads and lists one entry per CDR3 protein. This table holds roughly 720,000 distinct CDR3 sequences, roughly 17% found once. The data belong to a study of T cells in Graves' hyperthyroidism and ophthalmopathy. Study findings and constraints: Ophthalmopathy was predicted by the model a median of about 6.5 months ahead of onset. In blood, most of the thyroid clonotypes expanded above 0.001 were also present.

J is TRBJ2-1 and V is TRBV2; the match to TRBD2 covers 9 bases. The sequence was collected from a man aged 45-65 years with Graves' hyperthyroidism. The source material was blood. CDR3: CASSPIAGATGNEQFF. Written as DNA, the CDR3 is TGTGCCAGCAGTCCAATAGCGGGAGCAACGGGAAATGAGCAGTTCTTC.